The clone carrying this T cell receptor (beta chain) was counted between two and nine times. Its antigen is unidentified. The sample originates from a study of response to subunit inactivated influenza vaccine. Findings and caveats of the study: Few new T cells, the authors suggested, are recruited by each seasonal influenza vaccination.

Germline trimming cut 4 bases from V and 6 bases from J; bases unmatched to any gene: 5. Germline assignment: CDR1 MNHEY and CDR2 SMNVEV (reference sequence). The CDR3 runs to 13 residues. One entry per CDR3 protein, called by TCRdb with MiXCR from the RT-PCR reads. The repertoire holds 700,000 to 800,000 distinct CDR3 sequences, around 18% seen once, with roughly 11% in the top ten. The chain has TRBV27 and TRBJ2-7; TRBD2 aligns across 8 bases. This clonotype was sampled from a man aged 50 or older who received an inactivated influenza vaccine. The starting material was PBMCs from blood, obtained 4 to 6 days after vaccination. This chain's CDR3 is CASSYPGGFEQYF. CDR3 nucleotide sequence: TGTGCCAGCAGTTACCCGGGAGGGTTCGAGCAGTACTTC.